Below are 5 T cell receptor beta chains sequenced from a single sample in a study of identifying expanded T cells in peripheral blood. Profiled with immunoSEQ multiplex PCR; TCRdb holds only in-frame clones, not every one. Of around 60,000 clones in the sample, over 75% were seen once. Sequencing was done on a sample of blood. The receptor set was obtained from a person aged 18-69 years in good health.

The V call is TRBV25-1, the J call TRBJ2-7; 9 positions match TRBD1. The CDR3 is 15 residues long. Germline trimming cut 3 bases from V and 3 bases from J; bases unmatched to any gene: 6. In germline, CDR1 is MGHDK, CDR2 SYGVNS. CDR3 sequence: CASSDPGTGIYEQYF. As DNA, the CDR3 is TGTGCCAGCAGTGACCCGGGGACAGGGATCTACGAGCAGTACTTC.

V usage is TRBV5-6 and J usage is TRBJ2-2; 9 bases fit TRBD1. Unmatched junction bases numbered 6, after V lost 6 bases and J lost 0 bases. The germline V gene encodes CDR1 SGHDT and CDR2 YYEEEE. This CDR3 is built from 16 residues. The CDR3: CASIQTGGTNTGELFF. CDR3 bases: TGTGCCAGCATCCAGACAGGGGGAACGAACACCGGGGAGCTGTTTTTT. The entire variable domain, with the rest obtained from reference TRBV5-6 and TRBJ2-2, is as follows: DAGVTQSPTHLIKTRGQQVTLRCSPKSGHDTVSWYQQALGQGPQFIFQYYEEEERQRGNFPDRFSGHQFPNYSSELNVNALLLGDSALYLCASIQTGGTNTGELFFGEGSRLTVL.

The chain links TRBV30 to TRBJ1-2, with D maybe TRBD1 (5 bases). Germline loops: CDR1 GTSNPN, CDR2 SVGIG (reference sequence). V dropped 3 bases and J dropped 6 bases, with 14 bases sitting between them. The CDR3 spans 13 residues. The CDR3 protein is CAWSAQGLDGYTF. The CDR3 DNA reads as TGTGCCTGGAGCGCGCAGGGATTGGATGGCTACACCTTC.

The gene calls are TRBV9 and TRBJ2-1, with D tentatively TRBD1 or TRBD2 (5 bases each). Germline CDR1 reads SGDLS; CDR2 reads YYNGEE. Between the trimmed V and J ends, which lost 2 bases and 0 bases, there was a span of 15 bases. The CDR3 is 17 amino acids. The chain's CDR3 is CASSVLGTSSSYNEQFF. The DNA for the CDR3 is TGTGCCAGCAGCGTTTTGGGGACCTCCAGCTCCTACAATGAGCAGTTCTTC. The variable domain in full, completed from reference TRBV9 and TRBJ2-1, reads DSGVTQTPKHLITATGQRVTLRCSPRSGDLSVYWYQQSLDQGLQFLIQYYNGEERAKGNILERFSAQQFPDLHSELNLSSLELGDSALYFCASSVLGTSSSYNEQFFGPGTRLTVL.

The CDR3 is CASSFETGLYGYTF. The CDR3 DNA reads as TGTGCCAGCAGCTTTGAGACAGGGCTCTATGGCTACACCTTC. The gene calls are TRBV11-2 and TRBJ1-2, with TRBD1 matching 7 bases. Germline V gene sequence: CDR1 SGHAT, CDR2 FQNNGV. The CDR3 contains 14 residues. V gave up 3 bases and J gave up 4 bases; unmatched junction bases: 5.